This record looks at one T cell receptor beta chain sequence and its context. The table lists this clonotype with a few counts. Its antigen is unknown. Base quality data are lacking; no much larger clone is found one base away. The data were taken from a study of identical twins (dated by TCRdb to the mid-2010s). Some background on the complete study: To test whether fetal clonotypes persist, the study used deep sequencing on TCR alpha and beta repertoires from monozygotic twins, unrelated adults of various ages, and cord blood. To rule out contamination, replicate twin experiments were performed at different times with different library preparation protocols. The study at large found these results: The excess sharing between twins in beta out-of-frame sequences was weaker because fewer shared sequences reduced the signal-to-noise ratio. Zero-insertion analyses could be partly confounded by invariant T cells such as MAIT and iNKT, though diverse VJ usage argued against such confounding for most clonotypes. Compared with coincidental sharing between unrelated individuals, out-of-frame TCR alpha sequences shared between twins showed an excess of sequences with low generation probability. Recombination models systematically underestimated out-of-frame TCR alpha sharing in monozygotic twins but agreed with sharing between unrelated individuals. Because the same donors could not be followed over many years, the conclusions depended on cross-sectional statistical analysis. Abundant cord blood beta clonotypes had fewer insertions, young adult naive repertoires showed a similar but weaker trend, and memory repertoires showed no such trend.

The library was produced with 5' RACE. Instrument used: Illumina HiSeq 2000. Template switching introduced a universal primer binding site; the final cDNA contained a unique molecular identifier, enabling accurate counting of TCR cDNA molecules. Specific primers in the conserved constant-segment region were used to synthesize first-strand cDNA for TCR alpha and beta chains. Each cDNA library was double barcoded, with a SMART-Mk sample barcode plus Illumina barcodes, to control for contamination. TruSeq adapter sequences, together with Illumina sample barcodes, were added in two successive PCR steps. Sequencing of the TCR alpha and beta cDNA libraries was done on the Illumina HiSeq platform using custom primers. The authors' pipeline ran thus. Raw reads were processed with MiGEC to extract unique molecular identifiers, and MiXCR was used to determine CDR3 positions. Recombination models were inferred per individual with the repgenHMM and IGoR tools using an EM algorithm. The tcR package in R was used for shared clonotype analysis, with sharing normalized by the product of cloneset sizes. Out-of-frame nonproductive sequences were analyzed to study raw recombination free of thymic and clonal selection effects. TCRdb reprocessed the public reads (quality trimming at Q25 with fastp, clone calling with MiXCR) and kept in-frame beta chains. A single entry per CDR3 protein holds the most common genes and DNA from its merged rows. The V and J calls reflect TCRdb's pipeline rather than the authors' work. The sample yields approximately 490,000 distinct CDR3 sequences; about 22% were counted once. The top ten clones comprise roughly 0.5% of the sample.

Every donor was a healthy Caucasian. The twin cohort consisted of three pairs of female monozygotic twins, all aged about 18 to 30 years. Positive isolation kits from Invitrogen were used to isolate CD4+ and CD8+ T cell populations. These data were also filed under a second study, of yellow fever vaccine responses in identical twins. The second investigation adds: According to the authors, the vaccine-induced T cell response in identical twins seemed to be partly convergent and partly specific to each individual. Focusing on identical twins, the study followed the T cell clones that responded to the vaccine, and did so with precision.

The sample taken for sequencing was CD4+ T cells sorted from blood. The sequence was obtained from a woman in her late teens or twenties in good health.

The CDR3 region reads CASTKRERVYNEQFF. The nucleotide sequence is TGTGCCAGCACCAAACGAGAACGGGTATACAATGAGCAGTTCTTC. The chain is assembled from TRBV5-4 and TRBJ2-1; the D gene assignment is ambiguous. Per the germline V gene (reference sequence), SGHNT is the CDR1 and YYREEE is the CDR2. From cysteine to phenylalanine, the CDR3 is 15 amino acids long. The only DNA kept is the CDR3, 45 bases in frame from the first base. V is cut by 6 bases and J by 4 bases, and the space between the germline ends is 17 bases.